This T cell receptor (beta chain) was profiled in a study of T-cell memory formation after mild COVID-19. The wider study: Most TCR clusters belonged to a single donor.

Barcoded TCR alpha and TCR beta cDNA libraries with UMIs came from 5'RACE using constant-segment primers. Via MiXCR, TCRdb re-called the 5' RACE reads, giving one row per CDR3 protein. This table has just under 550,000 distinct CDR3 sequences, about a fifth appearing once. Findings and caveats of the study: The study found contracting CD4+ clones mainly in CM and EM and contracting CD8+ clones in EMRA.

This clonotype occurred a few times. Its specificity is unknown. Germline values: CDR1 ENHRY, CDR2 SYGVKD. The CDR3 extends over 12 amino acids. Trimming removed 3 bases at V and 1 base at J, with 3 bases between. The specimen was PBMCs or a T cell subset sorted from them (not recorded which). The TCR sequence derives from an adult woman who had mild COVID-19 (a few samples of this study predate the infection). Cell type and time point are not known. V usage is TRBV10-3 and J usage is TRBJ1-1; D gene uncertain. The CDR3 nucleotides are TGTGCCATCAGTGATTGGAACACTGAAGCTTTCTTT. Translating gives CAISDWNTEAFF.